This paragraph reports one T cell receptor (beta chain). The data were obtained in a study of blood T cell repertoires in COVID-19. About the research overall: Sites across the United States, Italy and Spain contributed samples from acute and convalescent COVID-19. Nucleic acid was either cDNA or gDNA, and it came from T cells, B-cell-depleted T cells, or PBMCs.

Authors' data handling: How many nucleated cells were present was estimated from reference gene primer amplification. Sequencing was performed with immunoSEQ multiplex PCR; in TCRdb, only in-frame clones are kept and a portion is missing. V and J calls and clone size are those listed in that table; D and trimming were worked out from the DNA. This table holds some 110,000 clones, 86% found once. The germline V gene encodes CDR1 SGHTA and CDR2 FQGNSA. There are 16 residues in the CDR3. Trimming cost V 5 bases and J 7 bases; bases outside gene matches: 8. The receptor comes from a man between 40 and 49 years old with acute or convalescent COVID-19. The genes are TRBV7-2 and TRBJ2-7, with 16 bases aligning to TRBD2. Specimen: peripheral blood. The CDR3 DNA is TGTGCCAGCAGCCCAGGGACTAGCGGGAGGGCCCGGGAGCAGTACTTC. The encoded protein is CASSPGTSGRAREQYF.